These T cell receptor beta chains were read from a single sample in a study of blood T cell repertoires in COVID-19. Here immunoSEQ multiplex PCR was the method, and the copy in TCRdb shows in-frame clones only, minus some. The sample includes about 250,000 clones, about four fifths of them seen just once. Sequencing input: peripheral blood. The receptors stem from a man aged 35-49 years with active or convalescent COVID-19. CDR3s include the opening cysteine and the closing phenylalanine or tryptophan. A D gene is named only where the DNA matches it firmly. Some rows mark clone size as missing; the rest say once, few, many or name a class of expanded clone.

TRBJ2-3	NA	NA	TRBV28	TGTGCCAGCACCCCTCAGGGGTTTCCAACAGATACGCAGTATTTT	CASTPQGFPTDTQYF
TRBJ1-3	NA	TRBD1	TRBV5-1	TGCGCCAGCAGCTTGCAGGGGGACTCTGGAAACACCATATATTTT	CASSLQGDSGNTIYF
TRBJ2-7	NA	TRBD2	TRBV7-6	TGTGCCAGCAGCTTAGTTTCTAGCACCGGGGGGGCGGTCCACGAGCAGTACTTC	CASSLVSSTGGAVHEQYF
TRBJ1-5	NA	NA	TRBV19	TGTGCCAGTAGTATCGGAGGGGATCCCCAGCATTTT	CASSIGGDPQHF
TRBJ2-3	NA	TRBD1	TRBV4-3	TGCGCCAGCAGTCCCGACAGGGGGGCAAGCACAGATACGCAGTATTTT	CASSPDRGASTDTQYF
TRBJ2-5	once	NA	TRBV5-6	TGTGCCAGCAGCTTGGGGCGAGGGAAGCCGTACCAAGAGACCCAGTACTTC	CASSLGRGKPYQETQYF
TRBJ1-1	NA	TRBD1	TRBV3-1/TRBV3-2	TGTGCCAGCAGCCAAGTTCCGGGACAGGGGTCCGGCACTGAAGCTTTCTTT	CASSQVPGQGSGTEAFF
TRBJ2-1	NA	TRBD2	TRBV11-2	TGTGCCAGCAGCTTGGATGGGACTAGTCGAAATGAGCAGTTCTTC	CASSLDGTSRNEQFF
TRBJ2-7	once	NA	TRBV18	TGTGCCAGCTCTCGGGGACTTGACTACGAGCAGTACTTC	CASSRGLDYEQYF
TRBJ2-7	NA	NA	TRBV10-1	TGCGCCAGCAGTGGTTCGGCTAGTGGCGAGCAGTACTTC	CASSGSASGEQYF
TRBJ2-1	NA	TRBD1	TRBV5-1	TGCGCCAGCAGCTTGGGGGGACAGCCCTCCTACAATGAGCAGTTCTTC	CASSLGGQPSYNEQFF
TRBJ2-7	NA	TRBD2	TRBV19	TGTGCCAGTGGGATCGGCGGGAGTAGGTCCTACGAGCAGTACTTC	CASGIGGSRSYEQYF
TRBJ2-3	NA	TRBD1	TRBV19	TGTGCCAGTAGTATGAGTCTACGGCAGGGTAGGGGGCAAAATAGCACAGATACGCAGTATTTT	CASSMSLRQGRGQNSTDTQYF
TRBJ1-1	NA	NA	TRBV15	TGTGCCACCACCTCTGGTTGGACACGGAATTCTGAAGCTTTCTTT	CATTSGWTRNSEAFF
TRBJ1-2	NA	TRBD1	TRBV7-9	TGTGCCAGCAGCGTCCAACAGGGGGGTCGTGGCTACACCTTC	CASSVQQGGRGYTF
TRBJ1-1	NA	TRBD1	TRBV6-5	TGTGCCAGCAGCAGGGACAGTCATAACACTGAAGCTTTCTTT	CASSRDSHNTEAFF
TRBJ2-2	NA	NA	TRBV30	TGTGCCTGGAAGCACCCCCCGAACACCGGGGAGCTGTTTTTT	CAWKHPPNTGELFF
TRBJ2-7	NA	TRBD1	TRBV24-1	TGTGCCACACAGGGGCTGTCCTACGAGCAGTACTTC	CATQGLSYEQYF
TRBJ2-7	NA	TRBD1	TRBV5-1	TGCGCCAGCAGCTCGAAAGAGACAGGGGGCTACGAGCAGTACTTC	CASSSKETGGYEQYF
TRBJ1-6	NA	NA	TRBV27	TGTGCCAGCAGACAGGGTAGCTCCTATAATTCACCCCTCCACTTT	CASRQGSSYNSPLHF
TRBJ1-1	NA	NA	TRBV6-4	TGTGCCAGCAGTGAGCGGGGAGACACTGAAGCTTTCTTT	CASSERGDTEAFF
TRBJ2-6	NA	NA	TRBV9	TGTGCCAGCAGTCTAAGTGACTCTGGGGCCAACGTCCTGACTTTC	CASSLSDSGANVLTF
TRBJ2-2	NA	TRBD2	TRBV24-1	TGTGCCACCAGTTTGACGGGAGGAACCGGGGAGCTGTTTTTT	CATSLTGGTGELFF
TRBJ2-3	NA	NA	TRBV5-4	TGTGCCAGCAGCTATACGCGGGGAGATACGCAGTATTTT	CASSYTRGDTQYF
TRBJ2-7	NA	NA	TRBV5-4	TGTGCCAGCAGCCAGGACATAGGGACCTACGAGCAGTACTTC	CASSQDIGTYEQYF
TRBJ1-5	NA	NA	TRBV5-4	TGTGCCAGCAGCTTGGCGGAGGGAGCCCTACAGCCCCAGCATTTT	CASSLAEGALQPQHF
TRBJ1-1	NA	NA	TRBV27	TGTGCCAGCAGTTTATTTGGACAGATCACTGAAGCTTTCTTT	CASSLFGQITEAFF
TRBJ2-3	NA	NA	TRBV3-1/TRBV3-2	TGTGCCAGCAGCCAAGGAGACACAGATACGCAGTATTTT	CASSQGDTDTQYF
TRBJ1-4	NA	NA	TRBV5-1	TGCGCCAGCAGCCCTATGGCAACTAATGAAAAACTGTTTTTT	CASSPMATNEKLFF
TRBJ1-5	NA	NA	TRBV6-2/TRBV6-3	TGTGCCAGCAGTTACTGGTATAATGGGGAGGAGAGCAATCAGCCCCAGCATTTT	CASSYWYNGEESNQPQHF
TRBJ1-1	NA	NA	TRBV30	TGTGCCTGGAGTGCCTTGGGGGGGCGAGGAGACACTGAAGCTTTCTTT	CAWSALGGRGDTEAFF
TRBJ2-7	once	TRBD2	TRBV3-1/TRBV3-2	TGTGCCAGCAGCCCGACTAGCGGGAGTAACCACGAGCAGTACTTC	CASSPTSGSNHEQYF
TRBJ1-3	NA	TRBD1	TRBV30	TGTGCCTGGAGCCTCGAGAGGGGGCGAAACACCATATATTTT	CAWSLERGRNTIYF
TRBJ1-2	NA	NA	TRBV30	TGTGCCTGGAGAGAGACTTACGGTCTAGGTGGCTACACCTTC	CAWRETYGLGGYTF
TRBJ1-6	NA	NA	TRBV18	TGTGCCAGCTCCCCAGGACTGAATTCACCCCTCCACTTT	CASSPGLNSPLHF
TRBJ1-5	NA	NA	TRBV5-1	TGCGCCAGCAGCTCCTTTAGCAATCAGCCCCAGCATTTT	CASSSFSNQPQHF
TRBJ1-1	NA	TRBD1	TRBV11-3	TGTGCCAGCAACTTTCAGGGGGTTGCCAACACTGAAGCTTTCTTT	CASNFQGVANTEAFF
TRBJ1-3	NA	TRBD1	TRBV6-5	TGTGCCAGCAGGGCCCGGACAGGGTCTGGAAACACCATATATTTT	CASRARTGSGNTIYF
TRBJ2-3	NA	TRBD1	TRBV5-6	TGTGCCAGCAGCCATAACAGGGGATATAGCACAGATACGCAGTATTTT	CASSHNRGYSTDTQYF
TRBJ1-1	NA	TRBD1	TRBV6-5	TGTGCCAGCAGTAGACAGGGATTTTTGAACACTGAAGCTTTCTTT	CASSRQGFLNTEAFF
TRBJ1-6	NA	NA	TRBV14	TGTGCCAGCAGCCAAACAGGGAATAATTCACCCCTCCACTTT	CASSQTGNNSPLHF
TRBJ1-4	once	NA	TRBV9	TGTGCCAGCAGCAAGCAGGGGTTGGATGAAAAACTGTTTTTT	CASSKQGLDEKLFF
TRBJ1-6	NA	NA	TRBV21-1	TGTGCCAGCAGCAAACACAGGGGGCGCGGGGCCCTTTCACCCCTCCACTTT	CASSKHRGRGALSPLHF
TRBJ1-1	few	NA	TRBV19	TGTGCCAGTAGTAGTTTCGGGGAAGCTTTCTTT	CASSSFGEAFF
TRBJ2-4	NA	TRBD2	TRBV3-1/TRBV3-2	TGTGCCAGCAGCCCATCTCCGGGACTAGCGACTTTATTCAAAAACATTCAGTACTTC	CASSPSPGLATLFKNIQYF
TRBJ2-1	NA	NA	TRBV3-1/TRBV3-2	TGTGCCAGCAGCCCCATAGCAACAGGGTCCCCGCAGTTCTTC	CASSPIATGSPQFF